A selection of T cell receptor beta chains follows, all from one sample in a study of cytomegalovirus exposure and HLA in healthy donors. This table comes from immunoSEQ multiplex PCR, and its TCRdb copy is limited to in-frame clones, with some not included. The table lists some 120,000 clones, roughly 89% of them singletons. Sequences were obtained from PBMCs. These receptors all stem from a young woman in good health and CMV-seronegative. Both conserved end residues are part of each CDR3. The D gene is left open where the match is weak. Not all rows give a size; the values are once, few, many and, for expanded clones, a class.

D: .; J: TRBJ2-5; V: TRBV6-5; size: .; DNA: TGTGCCAGCAGTCGGGGTATCGAAGAGACCCAGTACTTC; CDR3: CASSRGIEETQYF
D: .; J: TRBJ2-2; V: TRBV7-7; size: few; DNA: TGTGCCAGCAGCTCCACGATCGGAGTGGGGGAGCTGTTTTTT; CDR3: CASSSTIGVGELFF
D: TRBD2; J: TRBJ2-1; V: TRBV10-2; size: .; DNA: TGCGCCAGCAGTGATTGGGCGGGAGCTAACAATGAGCAGTTCTTC; CDR3: CASSDWAGANNEQFF
D: .; J: TRBJ1-1; V: TRBV30; size: .; DNA: TGTGCCTGGAGCCGTTCAGGGAACACTGAAGCTTTCTTT; CDR3: CAWSRSGNTEAFF
D: .; J: TRBJ2-3; V: TRBV9; size: .; DNA: TGTGCCAGCAGAGACTCCCGCACAGATACGCAGTATTTT; CDR3: CASRDSRTDTQYF
D: .; J: TRBJ1-2; V: TRBV28; size: .; DNA: TGTGCCAGCAGCCTACCCCATCCGGGTAACTATGGCTACACCTTC; CDR3: CASSLPHPGNYGYTF
D: .; J: TRBJ1-2; V: TRBV25-1; size: .; DNA: TGTGCCAGCAGTGAGCTTGGGAGGGCCGGCTATGGCTACACCTTC; CDR3: CASSELGRAGYGYTF
D: .; J: TRBJ2-1; V: TRBV13; size: once; DNA: TGTGCCACCACCTCGAGAGGCGGGGCCACCTACAATGAGCAGTTCTTC; CDR3: CATTSRGGATYNEQFF
D: .; J: TRBJ2-7; V: TRBV11-2; size: .; DNA: TGTGCCAGCAGCTTCCACAGCGAGCAGTACTTC; CDR3: CASSFHSEQYF
D: TRBD2; J: TRBJ2-1; V: TRBV11-3; size: .; DNA: TGTGCCAGCAGCTTAGAAGCGGGAGCGTACAATGAGCAGTTCTTC; CDR3: CASSLEAGAYNEQFF
D: .; J: TRBJ2-1; V: TRBV28; size: .; DNA: TGTGCCAGCAGTTTATGGACAGAAGGATACAATGAGCAGTTCTTC; CDR3: CASSLWTEGYNEQFF
D: .; J: TRBJ1-2; V: TRBV28; size: .; DNA: TGTGCCAGCAGTTTGGCGGGAGAAGGGACCTATGGCTACACCTTC; CDR3: CASSLAGEGTYGYTF
D: .; J: TRBJ2-7; V: TRBV7-2; size: .; DNA: TGTGCCAGCAGCCGAAGTGCCAGATCCTACGAGCAGTACTTC; CDR3: CASSRSARSYEQYF
D: .; J: TRBJ2-6; V: TRBV30; size: .; DNA: TGTGCCTGGAGTTTAGTCTCTGGGGCCAACGTCCTGACTTTC; CDR3: CAWSLVSGANVLTF
D: .; J: TRBJ2-3; V: TRBV7-9; size: .; DNA: TGTGCCAGCAGCTTCGGGACTCCATCACCCACAGATACGCAGTATTTT; CDR3: CASSFGTPSPTDTQYF
D: TRBD2; J: TRBJ2-3; V: TRBV2; size: .; DNA: TGTGCCAGCAGAACTAGCGGGGGGTTCACAGATACGCAGTATTTT; CDR3: CASRTSGGFTDTQYF
D: TRBD1; J: TRBJ1-2; V: TRBV6-5; size: .; DNA: TGTGCCAGCAGCATAGGGACAGGGGGACATAGCTACACCTTC; CDR3: CASSIGTGGHSYTF
D: TRBD2; J: TRBJ2-7; V: TRBV28; size: once; DNA: TGTGCCAGCCGTTCGGGAGGGCGACAGGACGAGCAGTACTTC; CDR3: CASRSGGRQDEQYF
D: TRBD1; J: TRBJ1-5; V: TRBV6-5; size: once; DNA: TGTGCCAGCAGTTACTCGTGGCAGGGGGCAGGTCAGCCCCAGCATTTT; CDR3: CASSYSWQGAGQPQHF
D: .; J: TRBJ1-5; V: TRBV27; size: few; DNA: TGTGCCAGCAGTCCCAGACAGCAGGCCAGCAATCAGCCCCAGCATTTT; CDR3: CASSPRQQASNQPQHF
D: TRBD1; J: TRBJ2-7; V: TRBV28; size: .; DNA: TGTGCCAGCACCTTCCCGGGACAGGGGGCGGGGGAGCAGTACTTC; CDR3: CASTFPGQGAGEQYF
D: .; J: TRBJ2-7; V: TRBV6-6; size: .; DNA: TGTGCCAGCATCGGGACACGGTTATACGAGCAGTACTTC; CDR3: CASIGTRLYEQYF
D: .; J: TRBJ1-1; V: TRBV6-6; size: .; DNA: TGTGCCAGCAGTTGGGACCGGGGGGACGCTGAAGCTTTCTTT; CDR3: CASSWDRGDAEAFF
D: TRBD1; J: TRBJ2-3; V: TRBV28; size: .; DNA: TGTGCCAGCAGTTCGGGCAGGGGGCTTTGGGATACGCAGTATTTT; CDR3: CASSSGRGLWDTQYF
D: TRBD1; J: TRBJ2-7; V: TRBV28; size: once; DNA: TGTGCCAGCAGTTTTAGACAGGGAGAGGTCTACGAGCAGTACTTC; CDR3: CASSFRQGEVYEQYF
D: TRBD2; J: TRBJ2-5; V: TRBV28; size: .; DNA: TGTGCCAGCAGTGCTAGCGGGAGCGGGGAGACCCAGTACTTC; CDR3: CASSASGSGETQYF
D: TRBD1; J: TRBJ1-3; V: TRBV28; size: .; DNA: TGTGCCAGCAGCCGTACAGGGGATGGAAACACCATATATTTT; CDR3: CASSRTGDGNTIYF